This T cell receptor (beta chain) was retrieved from a study of control samples from healthy donors and cancer patients. The repertoire was sequenced with immunoSEQ multiplex PCR; TCRdb's copy has only in-frame clones and lacks some. The repertoire holds about 180,000 clones, almost 90% seen once, with approximately 1.5% in the top ten. The CDR3 length is 13 residues. V lost 2 bases, J lost 6 bases, and 10 bases lay in between. In germline, CDR1 is LNHDA, CDR2 SQIVND (reference sequence). The chain has TRBV19 and TRBJ1-1, with D unclear. The clonotype comes from a woman in her forties or fifties in good health. Input material: blood. CDR3 in DNA: TGTGCCAGTAGTATAATGACCAAGGCTGAAGCTTTCTTT. This sequence encodes CASSIMTKAEAFF.